The TCR beta chain described here comes from a study of T cells in Graves' hyperthyroidism and ophthalmopathy. This clonotype was seen only a few times. One end of the junction varies from germline; a read error may be responsible. Amplification yielded TCR beta CDR3 regions, with RNA transcripts as the source. The primer set for the first-round RT-PCR of the TCR CDR3 was HTBI. Each CDR3 protein gets one entry after TCRdb re-called the multiplex PCR reads with MiXCR. The sample yields some 740,000 distinct CDR3 sequences, 12% to 15% seen once. Patients between 18 and 65 years old had hyperthyroidism, newly diagnosed and lasting under 2 months. Exclusion of patients followed from uncontrolled infection, other autoimmune disease, pregnancy or lactation. 8.5 to 10 ml of fresh peripheral blood supplied the PBMCs. CDR1 and CDR2 (germline): SGHTA, FQGTGA. The CDR3 is made up of 13 amino acids.

Source material: blood. The chain has TRBV7-3 and TRBJ1-1; 9 nucleotides match TRBD1. This TCR was sampled from a woman between 18 and 30 years old with Graves' hyperthyroidism. DNA for the CDR3: TGTGCCAGCAGCCCTGGACAGGGGACTGGAGCTTTCTTT. This encodes CASSPGQGTGAFF.